The sequence of this T cell receptor beta chain was determined in a study of blood T cell repertoires in COVID-19. Study information: The study drew acute and convalescent COVID-19 samples from the United States, Italy and Spain. Sample material is recorded as cDNA or gDNA derived from T cells, B-cell-depleted T cells, or PBMCs.

Sequencing used immunoSEQ multiplex PCR; TCRdb keeps in-frame clones, though not all of them. Of tens of thousands of clones in the sample, 88% were seen once. The CDR3 is made up of 12 amino acids. With 3 bases removed from V and 6 bases from J, the gap between germline ends came to 7 bases. CDR1 LGHNA and CDR2 YSLEER come from the germline V gene. The J gene is TRBJ2-3, the V gene TRBV4-3; the D gene is possibly TRBD2 (5 bases). Source material: peripheral blood. This receptor was obtained from a woman of 80 years or more with active COVID-19. CDR3: CASSHGKDTQYF. CDR3 sequence (DNA): TGCGCCAGCAGCCACGGGAAGGATACGCAGTATTTT.